The entry that follows covers one T cell receptor (beta chain) sequence. Its target is not known. The sample belongs to a study of cytomegalovirus exposure and HLA in healthy donors. This PCR relied on a set of 60 Vbeta primers and 13 Jbeta primers. Produced via immunoSEQ multiplex PCR; TCRdb's table is partial and in-frame only. The sample includes around 150,000 clones, around 74% of them seen just once. Trimming at V came to 5 bases and at J to 5 bases, leaving 8 bases not matched to a gene. The CDR3 consists of 14 residues. CDR1 and CDR2 (germline): LNHDA, SQIVND (reference sequence). Study-wide findings and caveats: According to an earlier analysis, most TCR beta V segments yielded productive rearrangements about 87% or about 30% of the time. Most TCR sequences were rare, but some public TCRs occurred in many donors.

Sequenced material: PBMCs. The chain carries TRBV19 and TRBJ2-5; TRBD2 agrees at 7 bases. The sequence came from a female donor in good health and CMV-seronegative. CDR3 amino acids: CASSSRDYGETQYF. CDR3 sequence (DNA): TGTGCCAGTAGTTCTCGGGACTACGGGGAGACCCAGTACTTC. Full variable domain (remainder filled in from reference TRBV19 and TRBJ2-5): DGGITQSPKYLFRKEGQNVTLSCEQNLNHDAMYWYRQDPGQGLRLIYYSQIVNDFQKGDIAEGYSVSREKKESFPLTVTSAQKNPTAFYLCASSSRDYGETQYFGPGTRLLVL.